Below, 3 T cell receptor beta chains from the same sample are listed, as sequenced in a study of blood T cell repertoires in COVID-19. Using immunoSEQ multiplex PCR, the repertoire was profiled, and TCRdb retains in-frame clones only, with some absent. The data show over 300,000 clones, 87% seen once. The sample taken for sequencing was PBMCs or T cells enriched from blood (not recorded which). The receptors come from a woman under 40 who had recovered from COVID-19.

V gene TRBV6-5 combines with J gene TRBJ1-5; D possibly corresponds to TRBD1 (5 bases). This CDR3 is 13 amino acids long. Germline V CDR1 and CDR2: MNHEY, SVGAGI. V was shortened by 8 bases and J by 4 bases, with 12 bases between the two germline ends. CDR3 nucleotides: TGTGCCAGCGCCACGGAGGGGAATCAGCCCCAGCATTTT. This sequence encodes CASATEGNQPQHF.

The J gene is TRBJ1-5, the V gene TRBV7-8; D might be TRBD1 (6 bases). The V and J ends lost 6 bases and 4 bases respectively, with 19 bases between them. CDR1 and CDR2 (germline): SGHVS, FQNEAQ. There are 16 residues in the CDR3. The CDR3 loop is CASSKTDQGRNQPQHF. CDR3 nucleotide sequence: TGTGCCAGCAGTAAAACGGACCAGGGGAGAAATCAGCCCCAGCATTTT. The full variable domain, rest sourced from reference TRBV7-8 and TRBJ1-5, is GAGVSQSPRYKVAKRGQDVALRCDPISGHVSLFWYQQALGQGPEFLTYFQNEAQLDKSGLPSDRFFAERPEGSVSTLKIQRTQQEDSAVYLCASSKTDQGRNQPQHFGDGTRLSIL.

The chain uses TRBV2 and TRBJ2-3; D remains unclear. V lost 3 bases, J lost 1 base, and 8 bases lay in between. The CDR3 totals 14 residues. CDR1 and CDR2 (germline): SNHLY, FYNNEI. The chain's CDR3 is CASSENQGTDTQYF. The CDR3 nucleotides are TGTGCCAGCAGTGAGAATCAGGGCACAGATACGCAGTATTTT.